This note documents a single T cell receptor beta chain sequence. The sample is drawn from a study of T-cell reconstitution after alpha-beta-depleted transplantation in children. Using unique molecular identifiers, the investigators prepared the TCRbeta library. TCRdb re-called the PCR reads with MiXCR, one entry per CDR3 protein. Among approximately 85,000 distinct CDR3 sequences listed, around 15% were seen once. The CDR3 sequence is 17 residues long. Trimming removed 3 bases from V and 5 bases from J; junction bases left unmatched: 15. Germline-derived CDR1 and CDR2 are SGHAT and FQNNGV. The clonotype comes from a male patient between 2 and 15 years old who had a stem cell transplant for acute lymphoblastic leukemia, so the T cells may come from the graft donor. The sequencing here drew on PBMCs, mostly from graft donor cells, taken 180 days after TCRalphabeta/CD19-depleted stem cell transplant. The rearrangement links TRBV11-2 to TRBJ2-5; 7 nucleotides align to TRBD1. The CDR3: CASSLTGLGPTRETQYF. Here the CDR3 DNA reads TGTGCCAGCAGCTTGACAGGGCTGGGGCCAACGCGGGAGACCCAGTACTTC.